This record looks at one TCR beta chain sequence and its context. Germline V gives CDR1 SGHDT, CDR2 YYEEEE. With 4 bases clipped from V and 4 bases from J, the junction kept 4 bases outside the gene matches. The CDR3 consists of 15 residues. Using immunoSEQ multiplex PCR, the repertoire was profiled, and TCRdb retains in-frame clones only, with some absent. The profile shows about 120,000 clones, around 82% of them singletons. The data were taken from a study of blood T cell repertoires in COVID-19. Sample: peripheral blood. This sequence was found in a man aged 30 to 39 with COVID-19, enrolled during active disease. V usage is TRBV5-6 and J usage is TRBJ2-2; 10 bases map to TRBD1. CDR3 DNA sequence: TGTGCCAGCAGCGGCGACAGGGGGCTCACCGGGGAGCTGTTTTTT. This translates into CASSGDRGLTGELFF.